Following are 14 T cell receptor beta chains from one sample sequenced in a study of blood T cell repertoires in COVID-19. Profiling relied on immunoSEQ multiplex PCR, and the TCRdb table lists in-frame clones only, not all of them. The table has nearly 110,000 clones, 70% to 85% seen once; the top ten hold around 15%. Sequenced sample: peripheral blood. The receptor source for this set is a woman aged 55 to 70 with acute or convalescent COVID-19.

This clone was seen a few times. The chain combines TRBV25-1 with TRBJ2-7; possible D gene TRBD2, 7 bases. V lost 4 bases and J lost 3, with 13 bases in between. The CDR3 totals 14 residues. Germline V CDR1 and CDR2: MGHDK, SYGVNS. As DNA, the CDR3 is TGTGCCAGCAGTGCGGGGGGCGCCTACTACGAGCAGTACTTC. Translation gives CASSAGGAYYEQYF.

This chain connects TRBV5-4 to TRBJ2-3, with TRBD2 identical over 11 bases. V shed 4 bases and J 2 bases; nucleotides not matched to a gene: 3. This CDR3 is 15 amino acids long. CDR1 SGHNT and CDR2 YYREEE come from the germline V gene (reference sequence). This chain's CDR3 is CASSPGLADTDTQYF. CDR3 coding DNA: TGTGCCAGCAGCCCGGGACTAGCGGACACAGATACGCAGTATTTT.

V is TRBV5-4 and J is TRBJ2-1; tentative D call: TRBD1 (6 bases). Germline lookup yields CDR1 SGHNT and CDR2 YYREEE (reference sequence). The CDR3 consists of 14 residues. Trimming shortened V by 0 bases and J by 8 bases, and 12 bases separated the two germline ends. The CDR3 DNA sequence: TGTGCCAGCAGCTTGGGGGGGCGCGGTGATGAGCAGTTCTTC. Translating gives CASSLGGRGDEQFF. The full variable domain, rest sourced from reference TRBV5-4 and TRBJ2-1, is ETGVTQSPTHLIKTRGQQVTLRCSSQSGHNTVSWYQQALGQGPQFIFQYYREEENGRGNFPPRFSGLQFPNYSSELNVNALELDDSALYLCASSLGGRGDEQFFGPGTRLTVL.

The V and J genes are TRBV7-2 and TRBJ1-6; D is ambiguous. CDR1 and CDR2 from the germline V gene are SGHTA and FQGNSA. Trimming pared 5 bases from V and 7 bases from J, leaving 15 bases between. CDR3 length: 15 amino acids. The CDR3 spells CASSRGRRRNSPLHF. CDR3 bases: TGTGCCAGCAGCCGCGGACGGAGGCGCAATTCACCCCTCCACTTT.

The CDR3 DNA is TGTGCCAGCAGGGACAGGGCCTCTGGCTACACCTTC. Translated: CASRDRASGYTF. The V gene is TRBV6-5, the J gene TRBJ1-2; 8 positions match TRBD1. The trim removed 6 bases at V and 7 bases at J, leaving 4 bases unmatched. Germline loops: CDR1 MNHEY, CDR2 SVGAGI. The CDR3 is 12 residues long.

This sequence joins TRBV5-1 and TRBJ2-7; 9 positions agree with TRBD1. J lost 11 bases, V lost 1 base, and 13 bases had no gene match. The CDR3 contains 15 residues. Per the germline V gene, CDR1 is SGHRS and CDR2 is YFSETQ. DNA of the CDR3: TGCGCCAGCAGCTTGCAACAGGGGGCGGTCATCATGGAGTACTTC. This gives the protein CASSLQQGAVIMEYF.

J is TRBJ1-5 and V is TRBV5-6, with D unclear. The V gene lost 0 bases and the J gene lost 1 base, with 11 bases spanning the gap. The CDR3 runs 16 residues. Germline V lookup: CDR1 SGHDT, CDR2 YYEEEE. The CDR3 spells CASSLGMESSNQPQHF. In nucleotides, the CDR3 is TGTGCCAGCAGCTTGGGGATGGAGAGCAGCAATCAGCCCCAGCATTTT.

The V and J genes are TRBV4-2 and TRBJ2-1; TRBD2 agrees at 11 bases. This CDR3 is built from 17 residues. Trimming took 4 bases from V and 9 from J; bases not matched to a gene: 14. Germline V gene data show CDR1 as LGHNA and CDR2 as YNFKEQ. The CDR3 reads CASSLGLATSGKGEQFF. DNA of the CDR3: TGTGCCAGCAGCCTCGGACTAGCGACTAGCGGGAAGGGTGAGCAGTTCTTC.

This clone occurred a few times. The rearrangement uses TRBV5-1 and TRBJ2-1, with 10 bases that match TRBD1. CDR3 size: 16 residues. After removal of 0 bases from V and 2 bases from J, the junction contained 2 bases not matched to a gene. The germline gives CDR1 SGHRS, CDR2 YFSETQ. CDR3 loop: CASSLVGQGTYNEQFF. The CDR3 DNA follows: TGCGCCAGCAGCTTGGTGGGACAGGGGACCTACAATGAGCAGTTCTTC.

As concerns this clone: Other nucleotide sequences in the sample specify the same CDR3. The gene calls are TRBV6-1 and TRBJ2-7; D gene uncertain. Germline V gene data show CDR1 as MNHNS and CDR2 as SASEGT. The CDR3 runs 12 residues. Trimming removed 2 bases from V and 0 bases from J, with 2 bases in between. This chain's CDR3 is CASSEYSYEQYF. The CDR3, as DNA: TGTGCCAGCAGTGAATACTCCTACGAGCAGTACTTC.

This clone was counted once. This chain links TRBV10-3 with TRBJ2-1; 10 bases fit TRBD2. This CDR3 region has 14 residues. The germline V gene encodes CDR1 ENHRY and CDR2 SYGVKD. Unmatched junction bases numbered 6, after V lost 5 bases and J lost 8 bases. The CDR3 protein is CAISRLAGEDEQFF. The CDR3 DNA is TGTGCCATCAGTCGACTAGCGGGTGAGGATGAGCAGTTCTTC.

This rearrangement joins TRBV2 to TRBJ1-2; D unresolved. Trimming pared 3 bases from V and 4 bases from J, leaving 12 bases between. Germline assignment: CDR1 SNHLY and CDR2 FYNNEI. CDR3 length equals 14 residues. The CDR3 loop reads CASSDLAGFYGYTF. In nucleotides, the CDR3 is TGTGCCAGCAGTGATTTGGCAGGATTCTATGGCTACACCTTC. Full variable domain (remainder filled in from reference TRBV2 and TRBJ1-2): EPEVTQTPSHQVTQMGQEVILRCVPISNHLYFYWYRQILGQKVEFLVSFYNNEISEKSEIFDDQFSVERPDGSNFTLKIRSTKLEDSAMYFCASSDLAGFYGYTFGSGTRLTVV.

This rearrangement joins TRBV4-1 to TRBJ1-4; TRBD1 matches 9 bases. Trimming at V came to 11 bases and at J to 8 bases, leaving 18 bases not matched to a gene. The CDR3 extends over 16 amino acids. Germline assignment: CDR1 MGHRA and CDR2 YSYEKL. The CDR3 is CARRRPPGQGPEKLFF. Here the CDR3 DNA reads TGCGCCCGCCGCCGACCCCCGGGACAGGGCCCAGAAAAACTGTTTTTT.

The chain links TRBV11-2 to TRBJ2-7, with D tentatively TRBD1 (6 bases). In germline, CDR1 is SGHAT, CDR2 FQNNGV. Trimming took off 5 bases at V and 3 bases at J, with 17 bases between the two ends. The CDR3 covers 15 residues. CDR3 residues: CASSPSPGAIYEQYF. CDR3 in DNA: TGTGCCAGCAGCCCGTCCCCAGGGGCCATCTACGAGCAGTACTTC.